Sequencing of this T cell receptor beta chain was carried out in a study of human T cells and chemical hapten exposure. About the study: All patients underwent weekly scalp dosing with diphenylcyclopropenone for the full roughly 24-week study. Per-sample TCR yield variation was attributed mainly to small pooled library volume differences. Findings of the study overall: High-frequency TCRs, those above 1 in 1000, stayed the same after DPC sensitization.

TCRdb re-derived calls from the RACE reads in MiXCR, one entry per CDR3 protein. Of nearly 85,000 distinct CDR3 sequences listed, 11% are singletons. Comments on this clonotype: Its antigen remains unidentified.

CDR1 is SQVTM and CDR2 is ANQGSEA in the germline V gene. CDR3 length: 14 amino acids. J lost 4 bases, V lost 4 bases, and 8 bases had no gene match. Time point here: patch test 2, 6 weeks after DPC sensitization. Treatment denoted: therapeutic diphenylcyclopropenone sensitization with weekly scalp DPC. The chain employs TRBV29-1 and TRBJ2-3; 7 nucleotides align to TRBD1. This receptor was identified in a man between 18 and 35 years old with alopecia areata. Some clones in this sample may be carry-over from other donors' samples. This specimen was whole blood, taken in connection with sensitization to the hapten diphenylcyclopropenone (DPC). The CDR3 protein is CSVVTGEKADTQYF. In DNA, the CDR3 is TGCAGCGTTGTCACAGGGGAGAAGGCAGATACGCAGTATTTT.